This T cell receptor beta chain was retrieved from a study of blood T cells in healthy people across ages. The donors, healthy Caucasians from Russia, were aged about 6 to 100. Study results and limitations: Among T cells, TCR beta diversity per million cells dropped roughly linearly as age rose.

Combining a sample-barcoded 5' primer with a J-beta primer mix, a second PCR ran for roughly 6 to 12 cycles. A single record per CDR3 protein comes from TCRdb applying MiXCR to the 5' RACE reads. This sample has hundreds of thousands of distinct CDR3 sequences, with about 30% found just once. V lost 2 bases and J lost 4; bases outside the gene matches: 6. The CDR3 is made up of 16 amino acids. The germline gives CDR1 KGHSH, CDR2 LQKENI. In the case of this clonotype: Its antigen is unidentified.

The clonotype was recovered from a woman aged 80 or over in good health. Sequenced input: blood. This chain joins TRBV18 and TRBJ1-5, with 9 bases fitting TRBD1. In DNA, the CDR3 is TGTGCCAGCTCACCATTCCGGGACAGGGCTAATCAGCCCCAGCATTTT. Its translation: CASSPFRDRANQPQHF.